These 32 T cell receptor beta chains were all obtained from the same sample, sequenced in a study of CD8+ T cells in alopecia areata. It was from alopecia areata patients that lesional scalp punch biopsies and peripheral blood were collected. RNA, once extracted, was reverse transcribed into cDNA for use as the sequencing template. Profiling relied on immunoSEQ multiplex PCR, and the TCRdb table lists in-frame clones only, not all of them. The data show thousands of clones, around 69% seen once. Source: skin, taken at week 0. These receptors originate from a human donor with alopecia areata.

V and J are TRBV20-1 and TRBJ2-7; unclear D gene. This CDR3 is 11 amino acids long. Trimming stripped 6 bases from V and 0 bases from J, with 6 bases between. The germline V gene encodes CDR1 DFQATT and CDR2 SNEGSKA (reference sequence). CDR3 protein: CSATPSYEQYF. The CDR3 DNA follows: TGCAGTGCCACGCCCTCCTACGAGCAGTACTTC.

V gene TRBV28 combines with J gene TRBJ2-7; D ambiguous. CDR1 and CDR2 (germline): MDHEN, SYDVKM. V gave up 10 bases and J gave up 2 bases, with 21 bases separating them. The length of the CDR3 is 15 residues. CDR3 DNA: TGTGCCATCTCAACGCAATGGGGTGGGGCCTACGAGCAGTACTTC. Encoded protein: CAISTQWGGAYEQYF.

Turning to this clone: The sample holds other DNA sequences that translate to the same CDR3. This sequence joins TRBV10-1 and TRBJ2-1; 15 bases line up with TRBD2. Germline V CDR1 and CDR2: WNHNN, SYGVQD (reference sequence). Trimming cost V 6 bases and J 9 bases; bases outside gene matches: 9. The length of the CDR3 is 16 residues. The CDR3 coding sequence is TGCGCCAGCAGCCGGACTAGCGGGGGGGCCGGGGGTGAGCAGTTCTTC. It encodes CASSRTSGGAGGEQFF.

CDR3 residues: CASSGDRGGMNTEAFF. DNA for the CDR3: TGCGCCAGCAGCGGGGACAGGGGGGGAATGAACACTGAAGCTTTCTTT. V and J are TRBV10-2 and TRBJ1-1; 11 bases agree with TRBD1. This CDR3 has 16 amino acids. CDR1 is WSHSY and CDR2 is SAAADI in the germline V gene. The junction had 6 bases not matched to a gene; V was cut back by 6 bases and J by 0 bases.

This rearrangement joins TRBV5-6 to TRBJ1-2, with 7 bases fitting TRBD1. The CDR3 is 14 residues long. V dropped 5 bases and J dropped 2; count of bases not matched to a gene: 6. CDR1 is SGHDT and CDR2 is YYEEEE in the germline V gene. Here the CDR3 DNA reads TGTGCCAGCAGAGCAGGGGGAGTAAACTATGGCTACACCTTC. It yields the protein CASRAGGVNYGYTF.

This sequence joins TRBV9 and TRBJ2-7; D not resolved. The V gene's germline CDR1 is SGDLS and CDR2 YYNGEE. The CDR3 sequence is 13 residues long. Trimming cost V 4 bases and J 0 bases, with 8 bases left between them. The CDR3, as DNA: TGTGCCAGCAGCCCAGCCCCCTCCTACGAGCAGTACTTC. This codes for CASSPAPSYEQYF. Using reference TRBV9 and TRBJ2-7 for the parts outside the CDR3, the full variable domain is DSGVTQTPKHLITATGQRVTLRCSPRSGDLSVYWYQQSLDQGLQFLIQYYNGEERAKGNILERFSAQQFPDLHSELNLSSLELGDSALYFCASSPAPSYEQYFGPGTRLTVT.

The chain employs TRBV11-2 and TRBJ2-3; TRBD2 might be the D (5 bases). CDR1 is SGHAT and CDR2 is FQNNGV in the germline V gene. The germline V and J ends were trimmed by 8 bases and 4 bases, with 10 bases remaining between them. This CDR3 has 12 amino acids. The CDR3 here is CASAKDSDTQYF. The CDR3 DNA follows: TGTGCCAGCGCCAAGGACTCAGATACGCAGTATTTT. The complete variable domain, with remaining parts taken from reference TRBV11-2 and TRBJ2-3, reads EAGVAQSPRYKIIEKRQSVAFWCNPISGHATLYWYQQILGQGPKLLIQFQNNGVVDDSQLPKDRFSAERLKGVDSTLKIQPAKLEDSAVYLCASAKDSDTQYFGPGTRLTVL.

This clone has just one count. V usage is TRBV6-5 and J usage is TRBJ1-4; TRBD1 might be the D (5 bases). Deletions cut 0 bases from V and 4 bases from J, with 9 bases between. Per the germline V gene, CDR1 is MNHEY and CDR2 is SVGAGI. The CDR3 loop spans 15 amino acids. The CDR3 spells CASSYSGTVNEKLFF. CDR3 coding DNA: TGTGCCAGCAGTTACTCCGGGACGGTTAATGAAAAACTGTTTTTT.

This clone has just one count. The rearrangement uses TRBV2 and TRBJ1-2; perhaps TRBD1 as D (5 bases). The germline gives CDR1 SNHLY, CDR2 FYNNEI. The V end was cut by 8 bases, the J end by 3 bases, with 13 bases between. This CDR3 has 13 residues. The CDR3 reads CASELMGDYGYTF. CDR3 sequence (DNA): TGTGCCAGCGAACTAATGGGGGACTATGGCTACACCTTC.

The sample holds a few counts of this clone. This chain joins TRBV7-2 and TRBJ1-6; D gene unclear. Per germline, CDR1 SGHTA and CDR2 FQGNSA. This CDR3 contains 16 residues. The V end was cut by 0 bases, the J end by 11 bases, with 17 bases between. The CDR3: CASSLALSVDGTPLHF. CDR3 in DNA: TGTGCCAGCAGCTTAGCGCTTTCGGTGGATGGGACACCCCTCCACTTT.

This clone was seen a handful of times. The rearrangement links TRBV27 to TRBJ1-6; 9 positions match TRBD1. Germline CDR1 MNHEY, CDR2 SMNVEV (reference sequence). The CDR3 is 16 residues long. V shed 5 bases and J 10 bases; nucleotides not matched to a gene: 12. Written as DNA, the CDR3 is TGTGCCAGCAGTCCCATTCCGGGACAGGGTGGATCACCCCTCCACTTT. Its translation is CASSPIPGQGGSPLHF.

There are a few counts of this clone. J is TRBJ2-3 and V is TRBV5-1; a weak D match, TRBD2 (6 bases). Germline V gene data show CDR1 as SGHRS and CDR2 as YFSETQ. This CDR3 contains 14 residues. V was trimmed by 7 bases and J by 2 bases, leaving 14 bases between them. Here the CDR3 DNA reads TGCGCCAGCTTTGGAGGGGCTGCCACAGATACGCAGTATTTT. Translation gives CASFGGAATDTQYF.

The CDR3 loop reads CASNFASNQPQHF. CDR3 coding DNA: TGTGCCAGTAATTTCGCCTCCAATCAGCCCCAGCATTTT. The chain uses TRBV19 and TRBJ1-5; D gene unclear. CDR3 length equals 13 residues. V lost 7 bases and J lost 3, with 10 bases in between. The germline V gene has CDR1 LNHDA and CDR2 SQIVND (reference sequence).

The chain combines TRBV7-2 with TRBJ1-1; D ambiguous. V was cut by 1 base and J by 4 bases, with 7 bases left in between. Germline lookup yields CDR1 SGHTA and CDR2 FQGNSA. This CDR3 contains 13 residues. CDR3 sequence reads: CASSLGTGTEAFF. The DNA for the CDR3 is TGTGCCAGCAGCTTAGGGACGGGCACTGAAGCTTTCTTT.

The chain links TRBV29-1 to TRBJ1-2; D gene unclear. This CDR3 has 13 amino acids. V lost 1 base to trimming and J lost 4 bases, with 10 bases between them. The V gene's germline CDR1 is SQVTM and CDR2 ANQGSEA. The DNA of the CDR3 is TGCAGCGTTGAAGTAGGAAGCGGCTATGGCTACACCTTC. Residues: CSVEVGSGYGYTF.

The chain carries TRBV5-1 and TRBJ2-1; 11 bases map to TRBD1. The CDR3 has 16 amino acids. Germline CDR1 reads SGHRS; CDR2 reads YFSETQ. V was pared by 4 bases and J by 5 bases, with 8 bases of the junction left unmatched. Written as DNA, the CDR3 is TGCGCCAGCAGCCCCTGGACAGGGGGCTTCGACAATGAGCAGTTCTTC. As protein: CASSPWTGGFDNEQFF.

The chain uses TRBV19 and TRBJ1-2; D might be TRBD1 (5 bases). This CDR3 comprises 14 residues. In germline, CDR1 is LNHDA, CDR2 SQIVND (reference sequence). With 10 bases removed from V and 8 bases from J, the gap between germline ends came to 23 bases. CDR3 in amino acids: CAISRDAGNYGYTF. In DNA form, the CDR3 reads TGTGCCATCTCTAGAGATGCAGGGAATTACGGCTACACCTTC. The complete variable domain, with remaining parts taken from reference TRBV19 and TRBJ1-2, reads DGGITQSPKYLFRKEGQNVTLSCEQNLNHDAMYWYRQDPGQGLRLIYYSQIVNDFQKGDIAEGYSVSREKKESFPLTVTSAQKNPTAFYLCAISRDAGNYGYTFGSGTRLTVV.

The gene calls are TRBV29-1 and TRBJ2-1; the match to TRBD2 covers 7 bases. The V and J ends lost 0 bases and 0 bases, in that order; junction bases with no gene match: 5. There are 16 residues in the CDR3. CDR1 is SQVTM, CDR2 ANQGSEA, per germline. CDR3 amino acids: CSVEDPIAGSYNEQFF. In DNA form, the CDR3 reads TGCAGCGTTGAAGATCCGATAGCGGGCTCCTACAATGAGCAGTTCTTC.

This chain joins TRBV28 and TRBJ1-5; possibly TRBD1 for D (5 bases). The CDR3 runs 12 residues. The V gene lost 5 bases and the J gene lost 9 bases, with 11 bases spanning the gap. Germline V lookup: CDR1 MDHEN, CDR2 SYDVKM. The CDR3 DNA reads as TGTGCCAGCAGTCCTCCGAGGGGGCCCCAGCATTTT. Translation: CASSPPRGPQHF.

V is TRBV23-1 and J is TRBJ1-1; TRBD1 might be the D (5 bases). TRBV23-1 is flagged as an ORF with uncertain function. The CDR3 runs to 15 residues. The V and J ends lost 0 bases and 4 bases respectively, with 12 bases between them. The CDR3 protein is CASSQSFDRPTEAFF. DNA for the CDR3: TGCGCCAGCAGTCAATCCTTCGACAGACCCACTGAAGCTTTCTTT.

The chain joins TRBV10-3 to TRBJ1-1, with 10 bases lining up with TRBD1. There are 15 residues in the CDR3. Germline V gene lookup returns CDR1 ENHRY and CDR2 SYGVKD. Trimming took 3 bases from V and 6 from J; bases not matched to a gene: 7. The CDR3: CAISDPGTGDPEAFF. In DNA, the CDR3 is TGTGCCATCAGTGATCCCGGGACAGGGGATCCTGAAGCTTTCTTT.

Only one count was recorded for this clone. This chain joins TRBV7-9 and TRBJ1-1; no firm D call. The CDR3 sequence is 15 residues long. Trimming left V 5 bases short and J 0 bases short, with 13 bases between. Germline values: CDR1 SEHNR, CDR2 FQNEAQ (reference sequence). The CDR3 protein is CASSRLTEMNTEAFF. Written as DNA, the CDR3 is TGTGCCAGCAGCCGCTTGACGGAAATGAACACTGAAGCTTTCTTT.

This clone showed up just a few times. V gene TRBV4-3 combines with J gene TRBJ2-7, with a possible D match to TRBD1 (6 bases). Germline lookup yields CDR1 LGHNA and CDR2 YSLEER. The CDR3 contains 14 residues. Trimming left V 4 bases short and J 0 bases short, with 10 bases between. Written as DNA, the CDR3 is TGCGCCAGCAGCCCGTACAGGGTCTCCTACGAGCAGTACTTC. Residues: CASSPYRVSYEQYF.

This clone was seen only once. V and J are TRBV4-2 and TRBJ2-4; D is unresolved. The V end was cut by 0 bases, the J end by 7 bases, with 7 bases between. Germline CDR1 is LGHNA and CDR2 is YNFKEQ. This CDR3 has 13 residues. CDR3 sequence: CASSQEVGNIQYF. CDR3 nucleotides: TGTGCCAGCAGCCAAGAGGTGGGGAACATTCAGTACTTC.

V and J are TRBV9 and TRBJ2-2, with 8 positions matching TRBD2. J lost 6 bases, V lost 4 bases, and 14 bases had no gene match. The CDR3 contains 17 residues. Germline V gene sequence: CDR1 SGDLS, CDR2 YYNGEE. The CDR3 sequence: CASSPRGGINNAGELFF. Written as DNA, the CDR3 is TGTGCCAGCAGCCCCCGGGGGGGGATCAACAACGCCGGGGAGCTGTTTTTT.

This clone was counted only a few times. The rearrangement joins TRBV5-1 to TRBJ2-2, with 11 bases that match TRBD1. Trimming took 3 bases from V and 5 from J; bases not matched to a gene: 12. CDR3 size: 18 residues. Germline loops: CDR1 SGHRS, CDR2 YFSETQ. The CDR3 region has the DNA TGCGCCAGCAGCTGGACAGGGGGCGAAGTTCGGTGGACCGGGGAGCTGTTTTTT. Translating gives CASSWTGGEVRWTGELFF.

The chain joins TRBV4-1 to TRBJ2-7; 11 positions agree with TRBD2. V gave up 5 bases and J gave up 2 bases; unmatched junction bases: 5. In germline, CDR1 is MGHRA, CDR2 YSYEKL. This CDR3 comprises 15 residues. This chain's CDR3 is CASSSYSGGAYEQYF. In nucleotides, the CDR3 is TGCGCCAGCAGCTCCTATAGCGGGGGGGCCTACGAGCAGTACTTC.

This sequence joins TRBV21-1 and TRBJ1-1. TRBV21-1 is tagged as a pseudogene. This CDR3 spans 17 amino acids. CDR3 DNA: TGTGCCAGCAGAGCAGCGCTAGCTACACAAATTCGCACTGAAGCTTTCTTT. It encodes CASRAALATQIRTEAFF.

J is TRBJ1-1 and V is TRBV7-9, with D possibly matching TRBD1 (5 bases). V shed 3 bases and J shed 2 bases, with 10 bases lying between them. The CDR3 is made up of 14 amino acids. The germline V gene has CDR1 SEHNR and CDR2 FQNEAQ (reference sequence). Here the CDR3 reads CASSLTASNTEAFF. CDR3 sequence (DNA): TGTGCCAGCAGCTTGACAGCAAGTAACACTGAAGCTTTCTTT.

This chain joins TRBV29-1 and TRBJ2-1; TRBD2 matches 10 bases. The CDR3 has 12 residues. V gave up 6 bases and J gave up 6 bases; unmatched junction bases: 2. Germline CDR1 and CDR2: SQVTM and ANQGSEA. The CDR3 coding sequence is TGCAGCGTGCGGACTAGCGGCAATGAGCAGTTCTTC. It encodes CSVRTSGNEQFF.

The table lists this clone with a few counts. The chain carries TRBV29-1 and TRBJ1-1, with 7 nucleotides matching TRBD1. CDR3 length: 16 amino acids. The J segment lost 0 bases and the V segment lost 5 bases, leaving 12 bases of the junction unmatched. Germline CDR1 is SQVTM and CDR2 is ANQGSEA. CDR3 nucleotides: TGCAGCGTTTTCCTAAGGGACAGCAGAATGAACACTGAAGCTTTCTTT. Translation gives CSVFLRDSRMNTEAFF. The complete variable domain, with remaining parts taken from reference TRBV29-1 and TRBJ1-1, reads SAVISQKPSRDICQRGTSLTIQCQVDSQVTMMFWYRQQPGQSLTLIATANQGSEATYESGFVIDKFPISRPNLTFSTLTVSNMSPEDSSIYLCSVFLRDSRMNTEAFFGQGTRLTVV.

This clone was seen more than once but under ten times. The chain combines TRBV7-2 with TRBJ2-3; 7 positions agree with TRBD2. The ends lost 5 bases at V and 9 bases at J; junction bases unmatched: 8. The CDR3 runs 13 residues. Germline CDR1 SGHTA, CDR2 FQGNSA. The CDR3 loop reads CASSPWGAGTQYF. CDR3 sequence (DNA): TGTGCCAGCAGCCCCTGGGGAGCGGGGACGCAGTATTTT.